This T cell receptor (beta chain) was sequenced for a study of OX40 agonist ivuxolimab in advanced cancers. Notes on the research overall: Ivuxolimab was an agonistic, fully human IgG2 monoclonal antibody directed against OX40 (CD134), a costimulatory receptor. Peripheral TCRbeta sequencing was intended to test whether TCR sequence diversity was altered and clonal T-cell expansion was caused by ivuxolimab. Of the approximately 54 dose-escalation patients, hepatocellular carcinoma was present in around 19, melanoma in approximately 15, renal cell carcinoma in 9 and head and neck cancer in 9. Partial responses occurred in three dose-escalation patients, of whom one had hepatocellular carcinoma and two had cutaneous melanoma. Intravenous ivuxolimab was administered to patients every 2 weeks at six dose levels: 0.01, 0.1, 0.3, 1.5, 3 and 10 mg/kg. The paper covers the monotherapy dose-escalation part of the phase I ivuxolimab trial, which included N = 52 patients. The dose-escalation cohort was roughly 83% male with a mean age of about 60 years, ranging from about 20 to 80. Prior anti-PD-1, anti-PD-L1 or anti-CTLA-4 therapy was permitted, and checkpoint inhibitors had been received by about two fifths of dose-escalation patients.

General findings and caveats noted by the study authors: Clonal expansion of both CD4+ and CD8+ blood T cells was observed from baseline to week 6 at doses 0.1 to 3.0 mg/kg. The antigen specificity of the clonally expanded peripheral T cells was not determined. In the 0.1-3.0 mg/kg groups, partial responders had among the lowest normalized peripheral clonal expansion, particularly in CD8+ T cells. Low levels of normalized T-cell clonal expansion were also seen in some patients who did not respond. On average, CD8+ T cells showed more expanded clones than CD4+ T cells after ivuxolimab.

Patients with autoimmune disease history or receiving systemic immunosuppression were excluded from the trial. Peripheral blood for TCR sequencing was collected from all dose cohorts at baseline, on cycle 4 day 1, and on cycle 7 day 1. The samples were drawn from a first-in-human, open-label, multicenter phase I dose-escalation trial of ivuxolimab. Adults with locally advanced or metastatic head and neck squamous cell, hepatocellular, melanoma or renal cell carcinoma were enrolled in the trial. Before TCR sequencing, CD4+ T cells and CD8+ T cells were sorted from peripheral blood as separate populations. Genomic DNA was extracted from sorted cells for sequencing of the TCRbeta CDR3 region. TCRbeta CDR3 regions were sequenced using the immunoSEQ Assay. TCRdb provides this immuneACCESS table in a form limited to in-frame rearrangements. Some clones are lacking; in checked studies, under half of them reflect an unresolved V gene, and why the rest are absent is not known. Across this sample there are some 61,000 clones, with 70% to 80% seen only once. 1.6% of the sample is in the top ten clones.

The CDR3 measures 14 amino acids from cysteine to phenylalanine. Just the 42-base CDR3 DNA is kept, in frame starting at base 1. The germline V gene (reference sequence) yields LNHDA for CDR1 and SQIVND for CDR2. Trimmed from V: 7 bases; trimmed from J: 3 bases; junction bases lacking a gene match: 8. Concerning this clone: Its antigen is currently not known. Within one base of it there is no much larger clone, and no base qualities were kept.

This material consisted of CD4+ or CD8+ T cells sorted from blood, taken in a trial of the OX40 agonist ivuxolimab. The clonotype comes from an adult with an advanced solid tumor such as melanoma, head and neck, liver or kidney cancer. The sequence links TRBV19 to TRBJ1-1, with TRBD1 matching 7 junction bases. The CDR3 reads as follows: CASTFTGVDTEAFF. The DNA sequence is given as TGTGCCAGTACCTTTACAGGGGTCGACACTGAAGCTTTCTTT.